These T cell receptor beta chains were read from a single sample in a study of OX40 agonist ivuxolimab in advanced cancers. Clones were sequenced by immunoSEQ multiplex PCR, and TCRdb holds only the in-frame ones, with some missing. This sample has around 53,000 clones; 65% to 85% occur once, and the top ten carry about 13%. The sample here was CD4+ or CD8+ T cells sorted from blood, taken in a trial of the OX40 agonist ivuxolimab. The receptors here all came from an adult with an advanced solid tumor such as melanoma, head and neck, liver or kidney cancer. Both conserved end residues are part of each CDR3. The order of the fields is J gene, V gene, clone size, D gene, CDR3 protein, CDR3 DNA. The D gene is left open where the match is weak. Clone size is not always given. Where it is, it says once, few, many or a class for expanded clones.

j_call: TRBJ2-3
v_call: TRBV11-3
clone_size: once
d_call: TRBD2
cdr3_aa: CASSSTGGTQYF
cdr3_nt: TGTGCCAGCAGCTCGACGGGGGGTACGCAGTATTTT

j_call: TRBJ2-7
v_call: TRBV18
clone_size: -
d_call: -
cdr3_aa: CASSPRLAPYEQYF
cdr3_nt: TGTGCCAGCTCACCAAGGCTAGCGCCCTACGAGCAGTACTTC

j_call: TRBJ2-7
v_call: TRBV5-1
clone_size: -
d_call: -
cdr3_aa: CASTTLSSPGPYEQYF
cdr3_nt: TGCGCCAGCACCACGCTATCAAGCCCCGGACCCTACGAGCAGTACTTC

j_call: TRBJ2-1
v_call: TRBV6-6
clone_size: -
d_call: TRBD2
cdr3_aa: CASTGLAGIYNEQFF
cdr3_nt: TGTGCCAGCACCGGACTAGCGGGGATCTACAATGAGCAGTTCTTC

j_call: TRBJ2-1
v_call: TRBV5-1
clone_size: medium-sized
d_call: TRBD2
cdr3_aa: CASSLGLSGGRASDEQFF
cdr3_nt: TGCGCCAGCAGCTTGGGTCTAAGTGGCGGGAGGGCCTCCGATGAGCAGTTCTTC

j_call: TRBJ2-2
v_call: TRBV7-9
clone_size: -
d_call: -
cdr3_aa: CASREQGGTGELFF
cdr3_nt: TGTGCCAGCAGGGAACAGGGGGGGACCGGGGAGCTGTTTTTT

j_call: TRBJ1-4
v_call: TRBV5-1
clone_size: few
d_call: -
cdr3_aa: CASRYYEGGKNEKLFF
cdr3_nt: TGCGCCAGCAGATACTACGAGGGCGGGAAGAATGAAAAACTGTTTTTT

j_call: TRBJ1-5
v_call: TRBV5-6
clone_size: -
d_call: TRBD1
cdr3_aa: CASSPGQGYFGYSNQPQHF
cdr3_nt: TGTGCCAGCAGCCCGGGACAGGGTTATTTCGGCTATAGCAATCAGCCCCAGCATTTT

j_call: TRBJ1-4
v_call: TRBV9
clone_size: -
d_call: TRBD1
cdr3_aa: CASSGPSGQGEKLFF
cdr3_nt: TGTGCCAGCAGCGGACCCTCGGGACAGGGTGAAAAACTGTTTTTT

j_call: TRBJ2-7
v_call: TRBV4-2
clone_size: few
d_call: TRBD2
cdr3_aa: CASSQVFEREKYEQYF
cdr3_nt: TGTGCCAGCAGCCAAGTATTCGAGCGGGAGAAGTACGAGCAGTACTTC